Sequencing of this TCR beta chain was carried out in a study of regulatory and conventional T cells in RAG deficiency. Notes on the study in general: Omenn syndrome and CID/AS patients had around 100-fold fewer unique Treg TCR beta sequences, versus roughly 10-fold elsewhere.

Points on this clone: Its cognate antigen is unknown.

The germline V and J ends were trimmed by 2 bases and 5 bases, with 13 bases remaining between them. The CDR3 contains 14 residues. Germline V gene sequence: CDR1 SGHRS, CDR2 YFSETQ. Blood CD4+ CD25-high CD127-low regulatory T cells supplied the genomic DNA template. Assay: immunoSEQ multiplex PCR; the TCRdb copy retains only in-frame clones and omits some. The sample gives some 28,000 clones, 90% to 95% of which show up once; roughly 0.74% is in the top ten. These data are also associated with another study on regulatory T cells. As that study records: Primers: 52 TRBV forward and 13 TRBJ reverse.

The TCR comes from a human donor in good health. The chain is built from TRBV5-1 and TRBJ1-1; D perhaps matches TRBD1 (6 bases). Sequenced sample: Tregs sorted from blood. The CDR3 reads CASSFGGVMTEAFF. The CDR3 DNA follows: TGCGCCAGCAGCTTCGGGGGCGTTATGACTGAAGCTTTCTTT.